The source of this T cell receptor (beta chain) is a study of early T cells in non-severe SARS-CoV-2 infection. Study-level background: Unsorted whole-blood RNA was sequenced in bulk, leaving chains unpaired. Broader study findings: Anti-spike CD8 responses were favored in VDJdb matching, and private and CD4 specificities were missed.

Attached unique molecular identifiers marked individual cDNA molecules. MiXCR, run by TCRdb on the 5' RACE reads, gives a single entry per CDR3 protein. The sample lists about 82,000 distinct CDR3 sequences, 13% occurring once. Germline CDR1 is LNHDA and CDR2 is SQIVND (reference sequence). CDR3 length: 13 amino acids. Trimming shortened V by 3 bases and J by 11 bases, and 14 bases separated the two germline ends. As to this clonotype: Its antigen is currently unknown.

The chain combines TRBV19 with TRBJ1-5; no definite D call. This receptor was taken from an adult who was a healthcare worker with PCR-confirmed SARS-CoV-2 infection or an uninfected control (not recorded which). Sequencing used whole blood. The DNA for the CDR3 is TGTGCCAGTAGTATCGGCCAGCTCTCAGCCCAGCATTTT. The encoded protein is CASSIGQLSAQHF.